The source of this TCR beta chain is a study of CD8 T cells in Susac syndrome (dated 2019 in TCRdb). About the full investigation: Of the Susac syndrome patients who were sequenced, about 6 had clinically active disease and roughly 8 were in clinical remission. At the time of blood withdrawal, Susac syndrome patients were either therapy-naive, taking corticosteroids (with some also receiving IVIg), or on IVIg alone. Whether CD8+ T cell activation and differentiation in Susac syndrome was antigen driven was tested using repertoire sequencing.

Study-wide conclusions, independent of this receptor: No clonal expansion was detected in the CD4+ T cell repertoire of Susac syndrome patients. The TCR sequencing and HLA analysis was acknowledged to have included a relatively small number of individuals.

Of note for this clonotype: Its antigen has not been determined. No base quality information exists; no much larger clone differs at one position.

RNA was extracted using the RNeasy kit, and roughly 0.5 to 1 ug of the RNA was reverse transcribed with random hexamers. The immunoSEQ multiplex PCR assay, covering 54 Vbeta and 13 Jbeta segments, was used to amplify TCR beta CDR3 regions. Bias from PCR amplification was corrected by using a synthetic template baseline for primer optimization and for computational correction. The published analysis was carried out like this. Reads were annotated to V, D and J genes according to IMGT and were analyzed with immunoSEQ Analyzer, with only productive sequences retained. Clonality was computed as one minus Shannon entropy normalized by log2 of the number of productive unique sequences. For each patient and control, public and private clones were evaluated among the 100 most prevalent clones. Clones were defined as Susac-specific if absent from the healthy and MS cohorts, from some 1,000 published viral clones and from other ImmuneACCESS disease sequences. TCRdb applied fastp at Q25 and MiXCR to the public reads, then kept only in-frame beta chains. Every entry covers one CDR3 protein and lists the most common genes and DNA from its rows. None of the V and J calls come from the authors' own analysis; TCRdb made them. This sample comprises roughly 140,000 distinct CDR3 sequences, approximately 95% of them detected only once. About 0.17% of the sample is taken by the ten largest.

V is trimmed back by 3 bases and J by 4 bases, and the junction contains 6 bases that no gene match accounts for. Reading from cysteine to phenylalanine, the CDR3 counts 15 amino acids. Of all the DNA, just the CDR3 is kept, 45 bases in frame from base 1. The germline V gene provides CDR1 SGHVS and CDR2 FQNEAQ. Peripheral blood CD8+ and CD4+ T cells from healthy donors, Susac syndrome patients and multiple sclerosis patients were profiled using high-throughput TCR beta sequencing. Susac syndrome patients met recently defined diagnostic criteria for definite or probable disease. Bulk CD8+ and CD4+ T cells were purified magnetically by negative isolation, whereas CD8+ TEMRA cells were enriched by FACS. Blood was drawn into EDTA tubes, processed within 24 hours, and PBMCs were isolated by density gradient centrifugation. PBMCs destined for TCR sequencing were cryopreserved in liquid nitrogen and later thawed in a 37 °C water bath. A purity of at least 90% was achieved for sorted or isolated CD4+, CD8+ and CD8+ TEMRA cells.

The rearrangement combines TRBV7-8 with TRBJ2-1; TRBD1 aligns with 7 central bases. The receptor was derived from a human donor with Susac syndrome. The sample comprised CD4+ T cells from PBMCs. This receptor has the CDR3 CASSFRDRLYNEQFF. The nucleotide sequence is TGTGCCAGCAGCTTCCGGGACAGACTGTACAATGAGCAGTTCTTC.